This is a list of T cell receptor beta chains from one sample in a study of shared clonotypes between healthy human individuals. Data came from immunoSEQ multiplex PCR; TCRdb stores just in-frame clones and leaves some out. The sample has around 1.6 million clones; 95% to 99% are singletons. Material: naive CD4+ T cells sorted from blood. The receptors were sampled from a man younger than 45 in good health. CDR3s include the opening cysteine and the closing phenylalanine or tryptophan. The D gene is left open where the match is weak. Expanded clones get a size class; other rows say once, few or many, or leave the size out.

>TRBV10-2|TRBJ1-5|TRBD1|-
TGCGCCAGCAGTCTGGGACAGACAAATCAGCCCCAGCATTTT
CASSLGQTNQPQHF
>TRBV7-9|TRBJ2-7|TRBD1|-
TGTGCCAGCAGCTTAACGCTGGGACAGACCTATTACGAGCAGTACTTC
CASSLTLGQTYYEQYF
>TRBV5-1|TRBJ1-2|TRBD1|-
TGCGCCAGCAGCTATTGGCGTTTACAGGGGCATGGCTACACCTTC
CASSYWRLQGHGYTF
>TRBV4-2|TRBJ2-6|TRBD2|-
TGTGCCAGCAGCCAGGAGTCCCTAGCGGTGGGGGCCAACGTCCTGACTTTC
CASSQESLAVGANVLTF
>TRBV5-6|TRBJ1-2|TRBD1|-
TGTGCCAGCAGACCAGGGGGCAGGAACTATGGCTACACCTTC
CASRPGGRNYGYTF
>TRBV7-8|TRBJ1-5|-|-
TGTGCATGTAGTGCCCTCAATCCAGGGGCTGGACAGCCCCAGCATTTT
CACSALNPGAGQPQHF
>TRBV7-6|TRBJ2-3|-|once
TGTGCCAGCAGCTTAGGCGGCCTACCCACAGATACGCAGTATTTT
CASSLGGLPTDTQYF
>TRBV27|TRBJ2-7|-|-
TGTGCCAGCAGTCCAAGGACCTCGGCCTACGAGCAGTACTTC
CASSPRTSAYEQYF
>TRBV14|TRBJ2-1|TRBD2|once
TGTGCCAGCGGACTAGCGGGGGGCTACAATGAGCAGTTCTTC
CASGLAGGYNEQFF
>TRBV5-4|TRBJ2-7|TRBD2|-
TGTGCCAGCAGCTCCGCTAGCGGGAGTCTGCACGAGCAGTACTTC
CASSSASGSLHEQYF
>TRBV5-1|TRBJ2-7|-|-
TGCGCCAGCTTGGGAGCAGGGGCAAAGCAGTACTTC
CASLGAGAKQYF
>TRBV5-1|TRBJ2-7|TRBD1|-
TGCGCCAGCAGCACCGGACAGGGGTCCTTCTCCGAGCAGTACTTC
CASSTGQGSFSEQYF
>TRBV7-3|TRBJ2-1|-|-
TGTGCCAGCAGCTTAACGGCGGGGTCCTACAATGAGCAGTTCTTC
CASSLTAGSYNEQFF
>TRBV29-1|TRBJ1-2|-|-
TGCAGCGTTGAAGGGGCCAGGGGCCATGGCTACACCTTC
CSVEGARGHGYTF
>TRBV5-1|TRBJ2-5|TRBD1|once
TGCGCCAGCAGCATAGGGACAGGTGAAGAGACCCAGTACTTC
CASSIGTGEETQYF
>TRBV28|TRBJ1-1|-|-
TGTGCCAGCAGTTCCCCCAGAGGCCAGGGGCCGAACACTGAAGCTTTCTTT
CASSSPRGQGPNTEAFF
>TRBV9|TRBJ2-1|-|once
TGTGCCAGCAGCGCCCAGACTAGTCAGACCTACAATGAGCAGTTCTTC
CASSAQTSQTYNEQFF
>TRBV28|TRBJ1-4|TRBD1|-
TGTGCCAGCAGTTCCTTCGACAGGGACGGAAAACTGTTTTTT
CASSSFDRDGKLFF
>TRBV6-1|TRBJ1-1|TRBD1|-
TGTGCCAGCAGAACAGGACAGGGGAACACTGAAGCTTTCTTT
CASRTGQGNTEAFF
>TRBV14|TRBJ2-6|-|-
TGTGCCAGCAGGGGTAAGATCTCTGGGGCCAACGTCCTGACTTTC
CASRGKISGANVLTF
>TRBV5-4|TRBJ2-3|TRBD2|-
TGTGCCAGCAGCACGAGACTAGCGGGAGGAGGTCCAGATACGCAGTATTTT
CASSTRLAGGGPDTQYF
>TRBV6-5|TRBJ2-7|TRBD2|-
TGTGCCAGCAGTTACTCCGCGGGGGGGCACGAGCAGTACTTC
CASSYSAGGHEQYF
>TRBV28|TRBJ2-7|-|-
TGTGCCAGCATGGAGGGGGGTTTCGAATACGAGCAGTACTTC
CASMEGGFEYEQYF
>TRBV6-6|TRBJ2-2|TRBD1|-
TGTGCCAGCAGGACCACCGACAGGGCTAGGGCCGGGGAGCTGTTTTTT
CASRTTDRARAGELFF
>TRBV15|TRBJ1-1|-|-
TGTGCCACCAGCTGGGGGGCGAACACTGAAGCTTTCTTT
CATSWGANTEAFF
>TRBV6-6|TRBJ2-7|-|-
TGTGCCAGCAGTTATTCAGGAGACGGGACCTACGAGCAGTACTTC
CASSYSGDGTYEQYF
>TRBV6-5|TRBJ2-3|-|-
TGTGCCAGCAGTTACTACAGCGAGCAACATTTT
CASSYYSEQHF
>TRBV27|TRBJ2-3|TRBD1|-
TGTGCCAGCAGCCGGGACAGGGACAATACGCAGTATTTT
CASSRDRDNTQYF
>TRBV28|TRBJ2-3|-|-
TGTGCCAGCAGTCAGCGTAGGTATGACACAGATACGCAGTATTTT
CASSQRRYDTDTQYF
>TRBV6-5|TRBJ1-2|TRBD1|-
TGTGCCAGCAGCTCCCTGGACAGGGCGGATGGCTACACCTTC
CASSSLDRADGYTF
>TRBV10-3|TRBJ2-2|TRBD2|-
TGTGCCATCAGTGAGTCTAGCGGGAGTAATACCGGGGAGCTGTTTTTT
CAISESSGSNTGELFF
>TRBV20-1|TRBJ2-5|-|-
TGCAGTGCATCGCTAGCTGAGACCCAGTACTTC
CSASLAETQYF
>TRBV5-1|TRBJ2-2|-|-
TGCGCCAGCAGCTTATTTCAGGGAGGGGGCACCGGGGAGCTGTTTTTT
CASSLFQGGGTGELFF
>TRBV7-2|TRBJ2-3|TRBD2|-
TGTGCCAGCAGCTTTGGTCTAGCGGGAGACCGGAAGCAGTATTTT
CASSFGLAGDRKQYF
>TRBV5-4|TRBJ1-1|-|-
TGTGCCAGCAGCTTGGCCCGGACCTTGAACACTGAAGCTTTCTTT
CASSLARTLNTEAFF
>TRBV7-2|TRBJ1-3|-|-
TGTGCCAGCAGTCGCGGAGCGAGCTCTGGAAACACCATATATTTT
CASSRGASSGNTIYF
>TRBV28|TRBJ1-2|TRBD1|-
TGTGCCAGCAGGACAGGGACCCGGGGCTACACCTTC
CASRTGTRGYTF